The following is a TCR beta chain sequence with its context. Germline trimming cut 3 bases from V and 2 bases from J; bases unmatched to any gene: 9. Germline V gives CDR1 LGHNA, CDR2 YNFKEQ. The CDR3 is 17 residues long. The method was immunoSEQ multiplex PCR; TCRdb's version includes in-frame clones alone and lacks a portion of them. The sample shows 200,000 or so clones, 80% to 90% of them seen only once. This sample is part of a study of blood T cell repertoires in COVID-19. Whole-study context: Specimens from acute and convalescent COVID-19 originated in the United States, Italy and Spain.

The chain is built from TRBV4-2 and TRBJ2-3; 9 bases are a match to TRBD2. The TCR sequence derives from a woman in her fifties or sixties who had recovered from COVID-19. The sequenced sample was peripheral blood. CDR3 DNA sequence: TGTGCCAGCAGCCAGGAGTTGAGCGGGGGGTTCACAGATACGCAGTATTTT. Its protein product is CASSQELSGGFTDTQYF.